This T cell receptor beta chain was recovered during a study of regulatory T cells in long-lasting Graves disease. With iRepertoire HTBI primers and Arm-PCR of CDR3 regions, TCR beta libraries were built. TCRdb used MiXCR to reprocess the multiplex PCR reads, holding one entry per CDR3 protein. Of some 330,000 distinct CDR3 sequences in the sample, approximately 25% are singletons; the top ten hold 25% to 35%. Time point in this sample: persistent/refractory GD, antithyroid drugs over 5 years with positive TRAb. With RNA extracted from PBMCs as input, the TCR library was made. General observations from the study: Patients with persistent disease showed a bias toward TRBV28, TRBJ1-2 and TRBJ2-5.

Germline-derived CDR1 and CDR2 are WNHNN and SYGVQD (reference sequence). The CDR3 is made up of 14 amino acids. The V and J ends lost 8 bases and 3 bases respectively, with 13 bases between them. This clonotype has at least ten counts. Its antigen is currently unknown. The clonotype comes from a woman aged 40 to 50 with Graves disease. The input for sequencing was peripheral blood mononuclear cells (PBMCs), taken when the disease was refractory, from a patient treated with antithyroid drugs. This rearrangement joins TRBV10-1 to TRBJ2-2; tentative D call: TRBD1 (5 bases). The CDR3 sequence is CASREAGHTGELFF. The CDR3 region has the DNA TGCGCCAGCCGAGAAGCAGGGCACACCGGGGAGCTGTTTTTT.